This TCR beta chain was documented in a study of blood T cell repertoires in COVID-19. Losses at the gene ends were 5 bases for V and 1 base for J; bases not matched to a gene: 4. This CDR3 region has 14 residues. Germline V gene sequence: CDR1 WNHNN, CDR2 SYGVQD (reference sequence). This clone was found a few times. Sequenced by immunoSEQ multiplex PCR; TCRdb stores in-frame clones only, minus some. This sample carries roughly 160,000 clones, 70% to 90% of them seen once, and the ten largest clones take roughly 0.95%. The sequence derives from a young man with acute or convalescent COVID-19. Specimen: peripheral blood. V gene TRBV10-1 combines with J gene TRBJ1-1, with 7 positions matching TRBD1. This CDR3 is CASSTDRRNTEAFF. CDR3 DNA sequence: TGCGCCAGCAGTACGGACAGGAGGAACACTGAAGCTTTCTTT.